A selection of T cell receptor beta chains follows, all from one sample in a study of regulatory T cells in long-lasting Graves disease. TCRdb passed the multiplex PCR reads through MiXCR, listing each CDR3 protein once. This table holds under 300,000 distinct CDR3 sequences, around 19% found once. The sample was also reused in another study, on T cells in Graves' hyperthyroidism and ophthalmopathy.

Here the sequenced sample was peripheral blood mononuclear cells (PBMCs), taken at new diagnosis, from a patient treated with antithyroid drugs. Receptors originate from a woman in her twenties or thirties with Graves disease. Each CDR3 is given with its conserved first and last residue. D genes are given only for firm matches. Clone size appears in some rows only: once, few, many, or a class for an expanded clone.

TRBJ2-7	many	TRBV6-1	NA	CASSEFLDKNYEQYF	TGTGCCAGCAGTGAATTCCTGGACAAAAACTACGAGCAGTACTTC
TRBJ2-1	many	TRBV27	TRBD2	CASSLGRGGRSEQFF	TGTGCCAGCAGTTTGGGGCGGGGGGGACGAAGTGAGCAGTTCTTC
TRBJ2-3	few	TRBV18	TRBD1	CASSPLLGQPLDTQYF	TGTGCCAGCTCACCCCTGCTGGGACAGCCTCTTGATACGCAGTATTTT
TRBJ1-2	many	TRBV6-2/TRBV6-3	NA	CASSTILQGGGYTF	TGTGCCAGCAGTACGATCCTACAGGGTGGAGGCTACACCTTC
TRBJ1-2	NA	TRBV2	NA	CASSDFNTGGYTF	TGTGCCAGCAGCGACTTTAACACCGGTGGCTACACCTTC
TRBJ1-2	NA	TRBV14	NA	CASSQDLGDGYTF	TGTGCCAGCAGCCAAGATTTGGGGGATGGCTACACCTTC
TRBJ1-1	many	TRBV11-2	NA	CASSPGSPEAFF	TGTGCCAGCAGCCCAGGAAGTCCTGAAGCTTTCTTT
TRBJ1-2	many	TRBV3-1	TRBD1	CASSPRQGAERGRTNYGYTF	TGTGCCAGCAGCCCTAGACAGGGGGCGGAACGAGGTCGGACTAACTATGGCTACACCTTC
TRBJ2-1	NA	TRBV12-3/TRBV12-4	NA	CASSYGQLPYNEQFF	TGTGCCAGCAGTTACGGACAACTCCCCTACAATGAGCAGTTCTTC
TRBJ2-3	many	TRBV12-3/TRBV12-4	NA	CASSLQIPTDTQYF	TGTGCCAGCAGTTTGCAGATACCGACAGATACGCAGTATTTT
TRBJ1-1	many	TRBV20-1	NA	CSAPTGTEAFF	TGCAGTGCTCCTACTGGGACTGAAGCTTTCTTT
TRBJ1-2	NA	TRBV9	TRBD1	CASSVGASQGVNGYTF	TGTGCCAGCAGCGTAGGGGCCTCACAGGGGGTGAATGGCTACACCTTC
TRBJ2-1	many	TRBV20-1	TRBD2	CSAKTLTLSGGASYNEQFF	TGCAGTGCTAAAACTCTCACCCTCAGCGGGGGGGCTTCCTACAATGAGCAGTTCTTC
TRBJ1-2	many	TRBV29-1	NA	CSVEGQAVYGYTF	TGCAGCGTTGAGGGACAAGCCGTCTATGGCTACACCTTC
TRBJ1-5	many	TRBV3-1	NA	CASSPQGGNQPQHF	TGTGCCAGCAGCCCACAGGGCGGCAATCAGCCCCAGCATTTT
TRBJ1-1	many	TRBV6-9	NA	CASSYGPMNTEAFF	TGTGCCAGCAGTTACGGACCCATGAACACTGAAGCTTTCTTT
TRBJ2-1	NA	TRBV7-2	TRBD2	CASSLSGLAGGEQFF	TGTGCCAGCAGCTTGTCGGGACTAGCGGGGGGTGAGCAGTTCTTC
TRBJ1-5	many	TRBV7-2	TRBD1	CASSSGTGLRPQHF	TGTGCCAGCAGCTCCGGGACAGGGTTACGGCCCCAGCATTTT
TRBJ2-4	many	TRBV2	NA	CASSEGYLFRLAKNIQYF	TGTGCCAGCAGTGAAGGGTATCTATTCCGTCTAGCCAAAAACATTCAGTACTTC
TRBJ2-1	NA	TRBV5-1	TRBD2	CASGLAPSSYNEQFF	TGCGCCAGCGGACTAGCGCCAAGCTCCTACAATGAGCAGTTCTTC
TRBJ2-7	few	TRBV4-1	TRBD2	CASSQDRNSGGLSSYEQYF	TGCGCCAGCAGCCAAGATCGCAATAGCGGGGGCCTCAGCTCCTACGAGCAGTACTTC
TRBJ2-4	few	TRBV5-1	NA	CASSLGPAGLGDIQYF	TGCGCCAGCAGCTTGGGTCCAGCCGGGCTGGGGGACATTCAGTACTTC
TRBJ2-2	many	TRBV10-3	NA	CAISESGAGELFF	TGTGCCATCAGTGAGTCGGGGGCCGGGGAGCTGTTTTTT
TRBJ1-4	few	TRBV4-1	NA	CASSRQWFNEKLFF	TGCGCCAGCAGCCGACAGTGGTTTAATGAAAAACTGTTTTTT
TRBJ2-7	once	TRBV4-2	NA	CASSQEDRSYEQYF	TGTGCCAGCAGCCAAGAGGACCGCTCCTACGAGCAGTACTTC
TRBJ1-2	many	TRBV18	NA	CATGLGEGYTF	TGTGCCACCGGACTGGGGGAAGGCTACACCTTC
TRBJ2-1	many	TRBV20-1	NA	CSARGGTWDEQFF	TGCAGTGCTAGAGGGGGGACCTGGGATGAGCAGTTCTTC
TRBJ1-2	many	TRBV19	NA	CASSSPGATNYGYTF	TGTGCCAGTAGTAGTCCAGGGGCTACCAACTATGGCTACACCTTC
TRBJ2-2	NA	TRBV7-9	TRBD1	CASSSGTGWNTGELFF	TGTGCCAGCAGCTCCGGGACAGGGTGGAACACCGGGGAGCTGTTTTTT
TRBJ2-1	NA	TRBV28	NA	CATWGALTYEQFF	TGTGCCACTTGGGGGGCTCTGACATATGAGCAGTTCTTC
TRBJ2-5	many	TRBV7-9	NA	CASSVGLQETQYF	TGTGCCAGCAGCGTAGGGCTTCAAGAGACCCAGTACTTC
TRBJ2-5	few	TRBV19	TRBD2	CASSNWGSGGSKETQYF	TGTGCCAGTAGTAATTGGGGTAGCGGGGGGAGTAAGGAGACCCAGTACTTC
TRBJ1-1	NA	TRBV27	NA	CASTPRGRGTEAFF	TGTGCCAGCACCCCACGGGGTCGTGGCACTGAAGCTTTCTTT
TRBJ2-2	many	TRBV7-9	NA	CASSYHQGFGELFF	TGTGCCAGCAGCTATCATCAGGGGTTCGGGGAGCTGTTTTTT
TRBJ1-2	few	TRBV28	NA	CASSLSWGPYGYTF	TGTGCCAGCAGTTTATCTTGGGGCCCCTATGGCTACACCTTC
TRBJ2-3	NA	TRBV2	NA	CASSGRERGEGISTDTQYF	TGTGCCAGCAGTGGGCGGGAAAGGGGAGAAGGGATTAGCACAGATACGCAGTATTTT
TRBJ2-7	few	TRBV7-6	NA	CASSSQGYEQYF	TGTGCCAGCAGCTCCCAGGGGTACGAGCAGTACTTC
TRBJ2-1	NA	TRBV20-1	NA	CSAMGGGLQYNEQFF	TGCAGTGCTATGGGGGGTGGACTACAATACAATGAGCAGTTCTTC
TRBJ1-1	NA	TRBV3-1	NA	CASSQVGQTLEAFF	TGTGCCAGCAGCCAAGTCGGACAGACTCTTGAAGCTTTCTTT